The entry below gives a single T cell receptor (beta chain) sequence along with its context. Its cognate antigen has yet to be identified. Base-call qualities are not available, and no considerably larger clone is one nucleotide away. The library came from the immunoSEQ multiplex PCR assay. For the multiplex PCR, a mixture combining 60 forward primers for TCR Vbeta segments and 13 reverse primers for TCR Jbeta segments was used. A multiplex PCR assay on genomic DNA amplified the CDR3 region of rearranged TCR beta genes. The Illumina HiSeq System was used to sequence the amplified TCR beta libraries as 87-base-pair reads. The original methods were these. A later analysis counted tens of millions of unique TCR beta chains across the 550 to 700 repertoires, and some 11 million of these chains were shared by at least two donors. Raw reads were error-corrected and collapsed into unique sequences with a nearest-neighbor algorithm that merged closely related sequences to remove PCR and sequencing errors. CDR3 sequences were aligned to IMGT reference sequences to assign V, D and J gene segments. For a sequence to be retained, at least a six-nucleotide match to both a V gene segment and a J gene segment was required. Rearrangements were classified as productive when the CDR3 lacked stop codons and remained in frame with V and J, and all other rearrangements were classified as non-productive. Following IMGT convention, CDR3 was defined as the stretch from the second conserved V-encoded cysteine up to the conserved J-encoded phenylalanine. Sequences without an unambiguous match to a single V gene segment were excluded from the earlier analysis of about 630 of the donors. An earlier analysis of around 600 of the donors classified V segments as functional when productive rearrangements were above 56.7% and as segregating when the standard deviation between donors was above 5%. To diagnose cytomegalovirus status from the catalog of TCR beta chain sequences, a statistical classification framework was built. V and J gene assignment, in a later analysis, came from comparing TCR nucleotide sequences with IMGT/GENE-DB human TR gene sequences. The TCRdist pipeline was used in a later analysis to assign CDR3 sequences and most-parsimonious VDJ recombination scenarios. In a later analysis, every TCR beta chain was defined by the combination of its CDR3 amino acid sequence and its V-gene family, and reads without a unique V-gene family were dropped. A later analysis removed over 500 highly shared, low-generation-probability nucleotide sequences to deal with suspected cross-contamination and a sequencing artifact. In a later analysis, a clonal expansion index was calculated for each public chain from normalized within-repertoire ranks of inferred template counts. In a later analysis, generation probabilities were computed with a VDJ recombination model fitted to out-of-frame rearrangements, and the resulting probabilities were checked against IGoR. Hypergeometric tests were used in a later analysis to score TCR-TCR, TCR-HLA and TCR-CMV co-occurrence, with a repertoire-size bias correction applied to the TCR pairs. False discovery rates were estimated in a later analysis by permuting HLA or CMV assignments 20 times. A later analysis grouped co-occurring TCRs with DBSCAN, adding TCRdist sequence similarity when clustering within HLA-allele-positive subsets. Co-occurrence clustering excluded repertoires with fewer than 30,000 or more than 120,000 public chains, plus five with anomalous nucleotide sharing. TCRdb obtained this table from immuneACCESS and retained in-frame rearrangements with V and J assigned. These tables miss some clones; where compared with another copy, unresolved V genes account for less than half of the shortfall, and the remainder is unexplained. That table gives V, J and clone size, and the DNA gave D and trimming. Present in this sample are some 96,000 clones, less than 85% of which were seen just once. Jointly, the top ten make up around 17% of the sample.

V is shortened by 4 bases, J by 8 bases, and the region joining them spans 15 bases. The cysteine opens and the phenylalanine closes a CDR3 of 14 amino acids. Just CDR3 DNA is preserved here, 42 bases in frame from base 1. The germline V gene supplies CDR1 MGHRA and CDR2 YSYEKL. The cohort consisted of some 670 healthy bone marrow donors. At the time of sampling, every cohort member was nominally healthy, though immune exposures that went unrecorded were likely present. The donor was CMV seropositive and was included in the group of almost 300 seropositive cohort members. A peripheral blood sample was collected from each donor, and TCR beta sequencing was performed on peripheral blood mononuclear cells. Genomic DNA extraction from the blood cell samples was performed with the Qiagen DNeasy Blood Extraction Kit. The data originate from a study of cytomegalovirus exposure and HLA in healthy donors listed by TCRdb under 2017. The study in broad terms: An earlier analysis of approximately 590 of the donors reported about 250 Gb of sequence data and some 120 million unique TCR beta sequences from roughly 200 million T cells. The genetic ancestry cluster associated with self-reported Caucasian donors included 65% to 90% of the 398 genotyped donors. In a later analysis, previously published TCR beta repertoires from fewer than 750 donors were re-analyzed and high-resolution HLA genotyping was added so that TCR occurrence patterns could be studied. The aim of the study was to test whether cataloging public T cell receptors could identify signatures of past pathogen exposure. The study combined high-throughput TCR immunosequencing, statistical association of individual TCRs with disease status, and machine learning to predict cytomegalovirus infection status. Roughly 5 DR-DQ haplotypes were handled as single units for association and clustering because linkage in the cohort was strong. HLA typing included class I and class II loci at four-digit resolution. About 310 gigabases of sequencing data and some 85 million unique TCR sequences were included in an early release covering over 600 HLA-typed donors. A later genetic analysis took genome-wide SNP genotypes for about three fifths of the 666 donors and used that subset as a discovery cohort. Typing coverage varied by locus: roughly 620-640 donors for A, B, C, DRB1 and DQB1; about 520 for DQA1; about 600 for DPA1; fewer than 480 for DPB1. All discovery cohort repertoires had been generated on a single sequencing platform. The T cell repertoires of 666 subjects were profiled by immunosequencing and related to cytomegalovirus serostatus. An earlier analysis of fewer than 750 of the donors used high-throughput TCR beta sequencing to judge whether each TCR beta V gene segment behaved as functional or pseudogenic. Donor age, sex, ethnicity and CMV serostatus were compiled alongside the repertoire data. On average, over 200,000 unique TCR beta nucleotide sequences were sequenced per donor among a few hundred genotyped donors of the cohort, with 15% to 20% of those sequences being non-productive. In addition to the first cohort of roughly 700 subjects, a separate validation cohort of under 150 different subjects was used. Rather than drawing on any new phenotypic data, the later analysis identified candidate immune exposures from TCR beta sequences and the way those sequences occurred across donors.

Overall results and qualifications from the work: This cohort had only TCR beta chains sequenced, and the lack of alpha or paired-chain data limited which features could be detected. The classifier was reported to diagnose cytomegalovirus status with high specificity and sensitivity in both the original cohort and the validation cohort. Roughly uniform sequencing depth across donors was assumed in presence/absence analyses, although this assumption may not hold. The authors suggested that the approach could potentially be generalized to other disease states and immunological phenotypes. A cluster of highly shared sequence variants was judged likely to represent a technical artifact of the sequencing pipeline. Correlated functional status among segregating V segments might be attributable to linkage disequilibrium, but an unknown experimental factor could not be ruled out. A further reported finding was that TCR beta sequences accurately predicted the HLA-A and HLA-B alleles for most subjects in the first cohort. Because HLA typing was unavailable for some donors at each locus, only the typed subset was used in association tests. In vitro tests confirmed that three of the cytomegalovirus-associated TCR beta chains recognize cytomegalovirus antigens. Assigning TCR associations to individual alleles was difficult when HLA alleles, especially DR and DQ, strongly co-occurred. CMV serostatus was the only immune exposure information available for the cohort. Broadly in line with IMGT annotations, most TCR beta V segments showed up in productive rearrangements about 90% or about 30% of the time in an earlier analysis of roughly 590 of the donors. A total of 150 to 200 TCR beta chains were listed by the study as associated with cytomegalovirus. The earlier analysis of fewer than 750 of the donors excluded approximately 17 rarely observed V segments, including chromosome 9 orphons, because counts were too low. A later analysis reported that several top co-occurrence clusters appeared linked to parvovirus B19, influenza, CMV and Epstein-Barr virus. According to a later analysis, most CMV-associated TCR beta chains appeared to be HLA-restricted, and the HLA associations seemed to be driven largely by CMV exposure. While some public TCRs were present in many individuals, most TCR sequences turned up only very rarely across donors. In a later analysis, TCR association rates were found to vary across HLA loci, with the most associated TCRs seen for DRB1 alleles and the fewest for HLA-C alleles. A later analysis associated roughly 17,000 TCR beta sequences with specific HLA alleles at a false discovery rate of 0.05. Because the 87-base-pair reads could not distinguish some IMGT-functional V segments, including TRBV6-2 and TRBV6-3, those segments were excluded. In a later genetic analysis, fewer N-insertions in productive TCRs were reported among donors in an Asian-associated ancestry cluster than the roughly 700-donor mean. In a later genetic analysis, a missense DCLRE1C variant was associated with V-gene and J-gene trimming of TCR beta chains, and the association was replicated in an independent cohort. In a later analysis, HLA-associated TCR beta chains were found to be more clonally expanded and to have lower generation probabilities than equally common non-associated chains.

This TCR was sampled from a woman aged 55-69 years in good health and CMV-seropositive. The chain is encoded by TRBV4-1 joined to TRBJ2-1, and possibly TRBD2, on 6 matching bases. What was sequenced was PBMCs. The DNA reads as follows: TGCGCCAGCAGCCCCGGAGGGCCAGCTGATGAGCAGTTCTTC. Its product reads: CASSPGGPADEQFF.